A single sample is the source of the 4 T cell receptor beta chains below, sequenced in a study of CD8+ T cells in alopecia areata (dated by TCRdb to the late 2010s). The library was prepared using the immunoSEQ multiplex PCR assay. For TCR sequencing, RNA was extracted from every sample and reverse transcribed into cDNA to serve as template. The table was pulled from immuneACCESS by TCRdb, which kept in-frame rearrangements only. Such tables lose some clones; where checked, under half of the loss comes from unresolved V genes, and the rest has no known cause. This sample gives 65,000 to 70,000 clones in total; roughly three fifths of them show up just once. Around a sixth of the sample rests with the top ten. Taken with the paper, the label for time point translates to: baseline before oral tofacitinib. The material was CD8+ T cells sorted from blood, obtained at week 0. These TCRs come from a human donor with alopecia areata.

The chain carries TRBV4-2 and TRBJ2-7, with D hard to call. V gave up 0 bases and J gave up 0 bases, with 9 bases separating them. Looked up from germline, CDR1 is LGHNA and CDR2 is YNFKEQ. The CDR3 runs to 15 residues. CDR3 sequence: CASSQDQVYSYEQYF. For the CDR3, the DNA is TGTGCCAGCAGCCAAGATCAGGTCTACTCCTACGAGCAGTACTTC.

This clone was counted between two and nine times. V usage is TRBV5-1 and J usage is TRBJ1-1; D unresolved. This CDR3 comprises 13 residues. V was cut by 4 bases and J by 1 base, with 8 bases left in between. Per germline, CDR1 SGHRS and CDR2 YFSETQ. The CDR3 spells CASSNRGNTEAFF. CDR3 DNA sequence: TGCGCCAGCAGCAATCGGGGGAACACTGAAGCTTTCTTT. The full variable domain, in which reference TRBV5-1 and TRBJ1-1 provide the parts outside the CDR3, is KAGVTQTPRYLIKTRGQQVTLSCSPISGHRSVSWYQQTPGQGLQFLFEYFSETQRNKGNFPGRFSGRQFSNSRSEMNVSTLELGDSALYLCASSNRGNTEAFFGQGTRLTVV.

The rearrangement joins TRBV27 to TRBJ1-5, with 9 bases aligning to TRBD1. This CDR3 region has 16 residues. J lost 2 bases, V lost 3 bases, and 5 bases had no gene match. CDR1 is MNHEY and CDR2 is SMNVEV in the germline V gene (reference sequence). The CDR3 reads CASSFTGGAGNQPQHF. CDR3 bases: TGTGCCAGCAGTTTTACAGGGGGCGCGGGCAATCAGCCCCAGCATTTT.

The genes are TRBV29-1 and TRBJ2-7; a weak D match, TRBD1 (5 bases). Trimming left V 0 bases short and J 6 bases short, with 18 bases between. Germline CDR1 SQVTM, CDR2 ANQGSEA. This CDR3 is built from 15 residues. The CDR3 DNA is TGCAGCGTTGAAGATTTGGGGCAGGGCAGTAGCGAGCAGTACTTC. The encoded protein is CSVEDLGQGSSEQYF.